Following are 17 T cell receptor beta chains from one sample sequenced in a study of blood T cell repertoires in COVID-19. Generated by immunoSEQ multiplex PCR, the TCRdb table keeps only in-frame clones and is missing some. The table shows 350,000 to 400,000 clones, with 90% occurring only once. The sequenced sample was peripheral blood. The receptors originated from a man aged 18 to 30 with active or convalescent COVID-19.

V gene TRBV16 combines with J gene TRBJ2-7; no clear D. CDR3 size: 20 residues. Germline V gene lookup returns CDR1 KGHSY and CDR2 FQNENV. With 2 bases removed from V and 0 bases from J, the gap between germline ends came to 26 bases. The CDR3 is CASSQGIGDITLKSSYEQYF. CDR3 bases: TGTGCCAGCAGCCAAGGTATAGGTGACATAACGCTTAAGAGCTCCTACGAGCAGTACTTC.

V is TRBV3-1 (or the pseudogene TRBV3-2) and J is TRBJ2-7, with 9 bases matching TRBD1. The V gene end was trimmed by 7 bases and the J gene end by 3 bases; junction bases not matched to a gene: 10. The germline V gene has CDR1 LGHDT and CDR2 YNNKEL (reference sequence). The CDR3 is 15 residues long. Here the CDR3 DNA reads TGTGCCAGCACTAAGACCCGGGACAGGGTCTACGAGCAGTACTTC. It translates to CASTKTRDRVYEQYF.

V and J are TRBV5-1 and TRBJ2-1; no clear D gene. This CDR3 comprises 15 residues. The V end was cut by 0 bases, the J end by 1 base, with 8 bases between. Per the germline V gene, CDR1 is SGHRS and CDR2 is YFSETQ. CDR3 DNA sequence: TGCGCCAGCAGCTTGGGGGCTCAATCCTACAATGAGCAGTTCTTC. Translation: CASSLGAQSYNEQFF.

The chain carries TRBV27 and TRBJ1-5; a weak D match, TRBD1 (6 bases). The CDR3 runs 14 residues. The ends were cut back, 4 bases at V and 7 bases at J, with 14 bases in the middle. Germline V gene lookup returns CDR1 MNHEY and CDR2 SMNVEV (reference sequence). CDR3 in amino acids: CASSWSVGGQPQHF. CDR3 in DNA: TGTGCCAGCAGTTGGTCGGTAGGGGGACAGCCCCAGCATTTT.

As to this clone: One end of the junction does not line up with germline, which may come from a read error. CDR3 sequence: CASLYRRSGANVLTF. CDR3 nucleotide sequence: TGTGCCAGCTTATATAGGCGCTCTGGGGCCAACGTGCTGACTTTC. The V and J genes are TRBV14 and TRBJ2-6; D perhaps matches TRBD1 (5 bases). Germline assignment: CDR1 SGHDN and CDR2 FVKESK. CDR3 length equals 15 residues.

The J gene is TRBJ2-3, the V gene TRBV10-3; 7 nucleotides line up with TRBD2. With V trimmed by 2 bases and J by 2 bases, 7 bases remained unmatched. Germline CDR1 is ENHRY and CDR2 is SYGVKD. This CDR3 is 16 amino acids long. CDR3: CAISEGLAGATDTQYF. The CDR3 region has the DNA TGTGCCATCAGTGAGGGGTTAGCGGGCGCCACAGATACGCAGTATTTT.

This chain links TRBV6-5 with TRBJ2-1; 7 bases are shared with TRBD2. J gave up 4 bases and V 0 bases, and 3 bases lay outside the gene matches. This CDR3 contains 15 residues. The germline gives CDR1 MNHEY, CDR2 SVGAGI. This chain's CDR3 is CASSYSGGGYNEQFF. The CDR3 DNA follows: TGTGCCAGCAGTTACTCGGGCGGGGGTTACAATGAGCAGTTCTTC.

The chain uses TRBV9 and TRBJ2-5, with TRBD2 identical over 8 bases. The germline V gene encodes CDR1 SGDLS and CDR2 YYNGEE. Losses at the gene ends were 4 bases for V and 1 base for J; bases not matched to a gene: 6. The CDR3 is 15 residues long. This CDR3 reads CASSTRGLVQETQYF. CDR3 DNA sequence: TGTGCCAGCAGCACACGGGGACTAGTCCAAGAGACCCAGTACTTC.

V usage is TRBV24-1 and J usage is TRBJ2-7, with no clear D. Germline V lookup: CDR1 KGHDR, CDR2 SFDVKD. Trimming pared 2 bases from V and 1 base from J, leaving 8 bases between. This CDR3 spans 14 amino acids. The CDR3: CATSDSSGSYEQYF. CDR3 nucleotides: TGTGCCACCAGTGATTCGTCCGGGTCCTACGAGCAGTACTTC.

This chain joins TRBV24-1 and TRBJ2-3; 7 bases align to TRBD1. CDR1 is KGHDR and CDR2 is SFDVKD in the germline V gene. The CDR3 totals 17 residues. V shed 7 bases and J 1 base; nucleotides not matched to a gene: 13. The CDR3 region has the DNA TGTGCCACCAGCCCGGGACAGCGAGTTTTCGGCACAGATACGCAGTATTTT. Its protein is CATSPGQRVFGTDTQYF.

The CDR3 coding sequence is TGTGCCAGCAGCTTGCAACAGGGCTATGGCTACACCTTC. The encoded protein is CASSLQQGYGYTF. The chain employs TRBV7-9 and TRBJ1-2; TRBD1 might be the D (6 bases). The germline V gene has CDR1 SEHNR and CDR2 FQNEAQ (reference sequence). This CDR3 region has 13 residues. V shed 3 bases and J shed 4 bases, with 9 bases lying between them.

The V and J genes are TRBV4-2 and TRBJ2-3; 7 nucleotides match TRBD2. Trimming took 3 bases from V and 6 from J; bases not matched to a gene: 12. The CDR3 covers 16 residues. Per germline, CDR1 LGHNA and CDR2 YNFKEQ. The DNA of the CDR3 is TGTGCCAGCAGCCAGCAACTAAAGCGGGGATCGGATACGCAGTATTTT. Translation: CASSQQLKRGSDTQYF.

The chain links TRBV11-1 to TRBJ2-2; D is uncertain. The CDR3 covers 16 residues. The germline gives CDR1 SGHAT, CDR2 FQDESV (reference sequence). V lost 2 bases to trimming and J lost 1 base, with 11 bases between them. CDR3 bases: TGTGCCAGCAGCTTATCTCGCCCCGGGAACACCGGGGAGCTGTTTTTT. Amino acid sequence: CASSLSRPGNTGELFF. Filled out from reference TRBV11-1 and TRBJ2-2, the complete variable domain reads EAEVAQSPRYKITEKSQAVAFWCDPISGHATLYWYRQILGQGPELLVQFQDESVVDDSQLPKDRFSAERLKGVDSTLKIQPAELGDSAMYLCASSLSRPGNTGELFFGEGSRLTVL.

This clone was seen only once. This chain links TRBV9 with TRBJ2-2, with D possibly being TRBD1 (6 bases). Trimming removed 4 bases from V and 9 bases from J, with 13 bases in between. The CDR3 sequence is 13 residues long. In germline, CDR1 is SGDLS, CDR2 YYNGEE. The CDR3 here is CASSTTQGRELFF. The DNA for the CDR3 is TGTGCCAGCAGCACCACACAGGGCCGGGAGCTGTTTTTT.

The V call is TRBV7-3, the J call TRBJ2-1, with a tentative D call TRBD2 (7 bases). This CDR3 comprises 20 residues. Germline CDR1 and CDR2: SGHTA and FQGTGA. Trimming pared 1 base from V and 0 bases from J, leaving 22 bases between. This chain's CDR3 is CASSLNSGGRGPSSYNEQFF. CDR3 coding DNA: TGTGCCAGCAGCTTAAACTCCGGCGGGCGGGGGCCAAGCTCCTACAATGAGCAGTTCTTC.

Here the CDR3 DNA reads TGTGCCAGCAGTCCAGCGGGAGTTGTCACAGATACGCAGTATTTT. This translates into CASSPAGVVTDTQYF. The chain employs TRBV27 and TRBJ2-3; 8 positions match TRBD2. With V trimmed by 5 bases and J by 2 bases, 6 bases remained unmatched. The CDR3 has 15 amino acids. CDR1 is MNHEY and CDR2 is SMNVEV in the germline V gene (reference sequence).

V is TRBV2 and J is TRBJ2-1; the D gene is possibly TRBD2 (6 bases). V lost 6 bases and J lost 5, with 23 bases in between. Per the germline V gene, CDR1 is SNHLY and CDR2 is FYNNEI. The CDR3 contains 17 residues. CDR3 sequence (DNA): TGTGCCAGCAGATGGGGGGTTCTAGACGGGAACCACAATGAGCAGTTCTTC. Amino acids: CASRWGVLDGNHNEQFF.